These 18 T cell receptor beta chains share one sample of origin, sequenced in a study of blood T cell repertoires in COVID-19 (dated by TCRdb to between 2020 and 2021). Libraries were built with the immunoSEQ multiplex PCR assay. The source is immuneACCESS, and TCRdb retained only in-frame sequences with V and J called. Part of the clones is not carried over; for the studies checked, unresolved V genes explain less than half of this, and the remainder is unexplained. The sample table records fewer than 85,000 clones; over 75% of these occur just once. The ten largest account for 5% to 6.5% of the sample. The sample was peripheral blood. Receptors originate from a man in his fifties or sixties with active COVID-19.

V and J are TRBV5-1 and TRBJ2-2; 8 bases match TRBD1. Looked up from germline, CDR1 is SGHRS and CDR2 is YFSETQ. The length of the CDR3 is 17 residues. V was clipped by 0 bases and J by 4 bases; unmatched bases: 8. CDR3 sequence: CASSLVRTGKGTGELFF. In nucleotides, the CDR3 is TGCGCCAGCAGCTTGGTTCGGACAGGGAAGGGCACCGGGGAGCTGTTTTTT.

The chain is built from TRBV27 and TRBJ2-3, with D tentatively TRBD2 (6 bases). V was clipped by 5 bases and J by 6 bases, with 9 bases between them. Per the germline V gene, CDR1 is MNHEY and CDR2 is SMNVEV (reference sequence). This CDR3 comprises 12 residues. The DNA for the CDR3 is TGTGCCAGCAGTGCGGGGTGGGATACGCAGTATTTT. Amino acids: CASSAGWDTQYF.

The chain couples TRBV27 to TRBJ2-3, with TRBD2 matching 12 bases. Germline lookup yields CDR1 MNHEY and CDR2 SMNVEV (reference sequence). The CDR3 sequence is 16 residues long. V was pared by 4 bases and J by 2 bases, with 4 bases of the junction left unmatched. CDR3 sequence: CASSSTSGRFTDTQYF. The CDR3 nucleotides read TGTGCCAGCAGTTCAACTAGCGGGAGGTTCACAGATACGCAGTATTTT.

The chain joins TRBV9 to TRBJ2-3; 7 bases line up with TRBD2. Germline CDR1 SGDLS, CDR2 YYNGEE. CDR3 length equals 16 residues. V shed 0 bases, J shed 2 bases, and the junction held 6 bases outside the gene matches. CDR3 protein: CASSVDRLAATDTQYF. CDR3 nucleotides: TGTGCCAGCAGCGTAGACCGGCTAGCGGCCACAGATACGCAGTATTTT.

This chain uses TRBV27 with TRBJ1-1; weak D call: TRBD1 (5 bases). V lost 6 bases to trimming and J lost 3 bases, with 11 bases between them. Germline lookup yields CDR1 MNHEY and CDR2 SMNVEV (reference sequence). There are 13 residues in the CDR3. The CDR3 reads CASSWGVYTEAFF. The CDR3 nucleotides are TGTGCCAGCAGCTGGGGGGTCTACACTGAAGCTTTCTTT.

V and J are TRBV9 and TRBJ2-7, with 8 bases identical to TRBD2. Unmatched junction bases numbered 8, after V lost 4 bases and J lost 5 bases. The CDR3 extends over 14 amino acids. Per the germline V gene, CDR1 is SGDLS and CDR2 is YYNGEE. Here the CDR3 DNA reads TGTGCCAGCAGCCCGCGGGGGGTTATGAACGAGCAGTACTTC. It is translated as CASSPRGVMNEQYF.

For the CDR3, the DNA is TGCGCCAGCAGCTCGGGACAGGGAAAACTCTATGGCTACACCTTC. Translation gives CASSSGQGKLYGYTF. The gene calls are TRBV5-1 and TRBJ1-2, with 9 bases aligning to TRBD1. The CDR3 consists of 15 residues. The junction had 7 bases not matched to a gene; V was cut back by 3 bases and J by 4 bases. Germline values: CDR1 SGHRS, CDR2 YFSETQ. Supplemented by reference TRBV5-1 and TRBJ1-2, the full variable domain reads KAGVTQTPRYLIKTRGQQVTLSCSPISGHRSVSWYQQTPGQGLQFLFEYFSETQRNKGNFPGRFSGRQFSNSRSEMNVSTLELGDSALYLCASSSGQGKLYGYTFGSGTRLTVV.

The rearrangement joins TRBV19 to TRBJ1-1; D might be TRBD1 (6 bases). Germline CDR1 reads LNHDA; CDR2 reads SQIVND (reference sequence). The CDR3 sequence is 14 residues long. Trimming stripped 3 bases from V and 4 bases from J, with 12 bases between. In nucleotides, the CDR3 is TGTGCCAGTAGTATGGGGGCGGGTGGCACTGAAGCTTTCTTT. This encodes CASSMGAGGTEAFF.

The chain joins TRBV5-4 to TRBJ1-1; D is unresolved. This CDR3 spans 14 amino acids. V lost 0 bases, J lost 1 base, and 7 bases lay in between. Germline V gene data show CDR1 as SGHNT and CDR2 as YYREEE (reference sequence). CDR3 nucleotide sequence: TGTGCCAGCAGCTTGGGGCTTGAGAACACTGAAGCTTTCTTT. Its translation is CASSLGLENTEAFF.

This clone has more than one count but fewer than ten. The chain uses TRBV2 and TRBJ2-7, with D tentatively TRBD1 (7 bases). Deletions cut 7 bases from V and 4 bases from J, with 26 bases between. CDR3 length equals 17 residues. Germline CDR1 and CDR2: SNHLY and FYNNEI. In nucleotides, the CDR3 is TGTGCCAGCACCGATGGAGGGGGCTGGGGTAGGGTGTACGAGCAGTACTTC. Translated, it gives CASTDGGGWGRVYEQYF.

The V and J genes are TRBV6-1 and TRBJ1-2; the match to TRBD1 covers 7 bases. V dropped 3 bases and J dropped 2; count of bases not matched to a gene: 0. Germline V gene sequence: CDR1 MNHNS, CDR2 SASEGT. The CDR3 has 13 amino acids. This CDR3 is CASSETGNYGYTF. The CDR3, as DNA: TGTGCCAGCAGTGAGACAGGGAACTATGGCTACACCTTC.

The chain is built from TRBV28 and TRBJ1-6, with 8 bases identical to TRBD1. Germline V lookup: CDR1 MDHEN, CDR2 SYDVKM. Germline trimming cut 2 bases from V and 6 bases from J; bases unmatched to any gene: 6. The CDR3 totals 16 residues. The chain's CDR3 is CASSLSRGPTNSPLHF. The CDR3 nucleotides read TGTGCCAGCAGTTTAAGCAGGGGGCCTACTAATTCACCCCTCCACTTT.

The chain is built from TRBV28 and TRBJ2-7, with 9 bases lining up with TRBD2. Germline V gene lookup returns CDR1 MDHEN and CDR2 SYDVKM. This CDR3 is 13 amino acids long. V gave up 5 bases and J gave up 12 bases; unmatched junction bases: 11. CDR3 bases: TGTGCCAGCAGTCCCCCTCCTAGCGGGGCCTGGTACTTC. Translating it yields CASSPPPSGAWYF.

The rearrangement links TRBV7-2 to TRBJ1-2; 10 bases match TRBD1. The CDR3 loop spans 14 amino acids. The V gene's germline CDR1 is SGHTA and CDR2 FQGNSA. The junction had 6 bases not matched to a gene; V was cut back by 5 bases and J by 6 bases. The CDR3 sequence is CASSRDRGQDGYTF. CDR3 DNA: TGTGCCAGCAGCCGGGACAGGGGTCAAGATGGCTACACCTTC.

This chain joins TRBV7-5 and TRBJ1-6. TRBV7-5 is noted as a pseudogene. The CDR3 extends over 16 amino acids. The CDR3 nucleotides read TGTGTCAGAAGCTTAGTCGGCTGCCCGCGGAATTCACCCCTCCACTTT. Encoded protein: CVRSLVGCPRNSPLHF.

The chain has TRBV4-1 and TRBJ2-7; 7 bases match TRBD1. CDR1 and CDR2 from the germline V gene are MGHRA and YSYEKL. This CDR3 contains 16 residues. V lost 4 bases and J lost 5; bases outside the gene matches: 14. The CDR3 coding sequence is TGCGCCAGCAGCCTTCAGAACCCCGGGACAGATAACGAGCAGTACTTC. Its translation: CASSLQNPGTDNEQYF.

The chain has TRBV28 and TRBJ1-1; D not certain. Trimming removed 5 bases at V and 2 bases at J, with 9 bases between. Germline V gives CDR1 MDHEN, CDR2 SYDVKM. There are 13 residues in the CDR3. CDR3 bases: TGTGCCAGCAGTCGGGGAGATAACACTGAAGCTTTCTTT. Translation gives CASSRGDNTEAFF. The whole variable domain, filled in from reference TRBV28 and TRBJ1-1, reads DVKVTQSSRYLVKRTGEKVFLECVQDMDHENMFWYRQDPGLGLRLIYFSYDVKMKEKGDIPEGYSVSREKKERFSLILESASTNQTSMYLCASSRGDNTEAFFGQGTRLTVV.

This clone was seen a single time. This sequence joins TRBV5-1 and TRBJ2-7, with 9 bases fitting TRBD2. V shed 1 base and J 3 bases; nucleotides not matched to a gene: 5. Per the germline V gene, CDR1 is SGHRS and CDR2 is YFSETQ. The CDR3 is made up of 15 amino acids. For the CDR3, the DNA is TGCGCCAGCAGCTTGTTAGCGGGAGTACTCTACGAGCAGTACTTC. As protein: CASSLLAGVLYEQYF.